One T cell receptor beta chain is described in this entry. Between the trimmed V and J ends, which lost 9 bases and 3 bases, there was a span of 20 bases. The germline V gene encodes CDR1 LGHDT and CDR2 YNNKEL (reference sequence). This CDR3 is built from 15 residues. TCRdb's table, derived via immunoSEQ multiplex PCR, lists solely in-frame clones and lacks some. The sample carries roughly 150,000 clones, 65% to 85% recorded once. These data are taken from a study of blood T cell repertoires in COVID-19. J is TRBJ1-1 and V is TRBV3-1 (or the pseudogene TRBV3-2); possible D gene TRBD1, 5 bases. The sequenced sample was peripheral blood. The TCR was taken from a man aged 70 or older with active or convalescent COVID-19. CDR3 sequence (DNA): TGTGCCAGTGGGGCCCGAACTCGCAGCGACACTGAAGCTTTCTTT. It is translated as CASGARTRSDTEAFF.